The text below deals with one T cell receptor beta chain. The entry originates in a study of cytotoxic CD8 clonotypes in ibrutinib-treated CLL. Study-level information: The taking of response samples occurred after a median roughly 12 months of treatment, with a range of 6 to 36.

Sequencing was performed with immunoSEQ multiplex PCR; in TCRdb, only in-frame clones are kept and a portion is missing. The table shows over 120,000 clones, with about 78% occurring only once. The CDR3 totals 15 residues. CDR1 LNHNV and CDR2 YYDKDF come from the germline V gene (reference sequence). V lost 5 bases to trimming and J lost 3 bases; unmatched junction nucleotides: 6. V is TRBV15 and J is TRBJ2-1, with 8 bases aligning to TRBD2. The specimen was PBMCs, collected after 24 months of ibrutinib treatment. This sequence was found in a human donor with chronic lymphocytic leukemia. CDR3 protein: CATSPGLDGYNEQFF. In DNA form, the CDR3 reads TGTGCCACCAGCCCGGGACTAGACGGCTACAATGAGCAGTTCTTC. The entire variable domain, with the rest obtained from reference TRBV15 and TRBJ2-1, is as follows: DAMVIQNPRYQVTQFGKPVTLSCSQTLNHNVMYWYQQKSSQAPKLLFHYYDKDFNNEADTPDNFQSRRPNTSFCFLDIRSPGLGDTAMYLCATSPGLDGYNEQFFGPGTRLTVL.